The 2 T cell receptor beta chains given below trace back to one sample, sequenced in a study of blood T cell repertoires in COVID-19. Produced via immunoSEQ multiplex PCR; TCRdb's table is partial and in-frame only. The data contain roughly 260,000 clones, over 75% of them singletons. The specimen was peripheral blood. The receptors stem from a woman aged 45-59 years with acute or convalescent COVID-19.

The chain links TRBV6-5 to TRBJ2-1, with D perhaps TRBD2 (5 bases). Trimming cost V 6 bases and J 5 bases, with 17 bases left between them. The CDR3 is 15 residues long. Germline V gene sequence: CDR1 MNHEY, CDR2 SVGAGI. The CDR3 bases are TGTGCCAGCAGGGTTGGACTGTCGTTTGACAATGAGCAGTTCTTC. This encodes CASRVGLSFDNEQFF.

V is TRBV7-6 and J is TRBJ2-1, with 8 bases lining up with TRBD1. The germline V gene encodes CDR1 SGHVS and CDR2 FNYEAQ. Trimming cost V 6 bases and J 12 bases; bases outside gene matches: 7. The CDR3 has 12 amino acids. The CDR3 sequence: CASSYTGTGQFF. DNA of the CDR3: TGTGCCAGCAGTTATACCGGGACAGGGCAGTTCTTC.